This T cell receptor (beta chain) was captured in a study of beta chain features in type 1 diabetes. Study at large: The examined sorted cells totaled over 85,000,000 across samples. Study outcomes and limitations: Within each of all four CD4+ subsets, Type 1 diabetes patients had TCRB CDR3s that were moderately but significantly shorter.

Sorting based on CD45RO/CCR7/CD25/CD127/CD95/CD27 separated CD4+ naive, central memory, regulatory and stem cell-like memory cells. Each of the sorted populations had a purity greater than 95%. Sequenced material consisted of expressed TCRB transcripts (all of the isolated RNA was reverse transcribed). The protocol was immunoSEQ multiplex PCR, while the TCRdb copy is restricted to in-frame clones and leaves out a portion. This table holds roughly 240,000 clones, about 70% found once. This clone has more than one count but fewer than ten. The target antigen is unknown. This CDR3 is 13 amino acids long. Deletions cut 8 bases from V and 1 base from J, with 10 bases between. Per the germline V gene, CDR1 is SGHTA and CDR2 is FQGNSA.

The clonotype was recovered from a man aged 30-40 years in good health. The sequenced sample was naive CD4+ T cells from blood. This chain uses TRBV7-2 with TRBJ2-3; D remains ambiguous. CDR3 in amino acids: CASRRTGTDTQYF. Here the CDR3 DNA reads TGTGCCAGCCGGCGAACCGGCACAGATACGCAGTATTTT. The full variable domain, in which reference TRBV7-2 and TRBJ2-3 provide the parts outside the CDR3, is GAGVSQSPSNKVTEKGKDVELRCDPISGHTALYWYRQSLGQGLEFLIYFQGNSAPDKSGLPSDRFSAERTGGSVSTLTIQRTQQEDSAVYLCASRRTGTDTQYFGPGTRLTVL.